This T cell receptor (beta chain) was captured by sequencing in a study of T cell responses to AZD1222 COVID-19 vaccine. Per the germline V gene, CDR1 is SGDLS and CDR2 is YYNGEE. The CDR3 runs to 15 residues. V was shortened by 2 bases and J by 5 bases, with 16 bases between the two germline ends. Sequenced by immunoSEQ multiplex PCR; TCRdb stores in-frame clones only, minus some. The repertoire holds around 110,000 clones, about 85% seen once, with about 5% in the top ten. The sequenced sample was peripheral blood, obtained 28 days after the second AZD1222 dose. J is TRBJ1-1 and V is TRBV9, with no clear D. This TCR was sampled from an adult who received the AZD1222 COVID-19 vaccine. DNA of the CDR3: TGTGCCAGCAGCGTTAAAGCAGGAGATAAAACTGAAGCTTTCTTT. Its protein product is CASSVKAGDKTEAFF.